A selection of T cell receptor beta chains follows, all from one sample in a study of blood T cell repertoires in COVID-19. Repertoires were generated with immunoSEQ multiplex PCR, while TCRdb's copy carries only in-frame clones and drops some. The table includes about 150,000 clones, roughly three quarters detected once. The specimen was PBMCs or T cells enriched from blood (not recorded which). The receptor set was obtained from a woman between 45 and 60 years old who had recovered from COVID-19. Each CDR3 is given without its conserved first and last residue. The order of the fields is J gene, V gene, CDR3 protein.

J gene: TRBJ2-7
V gene: TRBV4-1
CDR3 protein: ASSQDPSRVYEQY

J gene: TRBJ2-2
V gene: TRBV6-5
CDR3 protein: ASSIGQGTTGELF

J gene: TRBJ2-5
V gene: TRBV28
CDR3 protein: ASSILAGVAETQY

J gene: TRBJ1-4
V gene: TRBV7-2
CDR3 protein: ARFYRV

J gene: TRBJ2-1
V gene: TRBV29-1
CDR3 protein: SVPTSGGPRNEQF

J gene: TRBJ2-1
V gene: TRBV28
CDR3 protein: ASSLGTSGGPTVISYNEQF

J gene: TRBJ1-3
V gene: TRBV2
CDR3 protein: ASRFTGFGNTIY

J gene: TRBJ1-2
V gene: TRBV27
CDR3 protein: ASSTRQGTGYT

J gene: TRBJ1-3
V gene: TRBV11-2
CDR3 protein: ASIDRSSGNTIY

J gene: TRBJ1-5
V gene: TRBV28
CDR3 protein: ASSLNGGQPQH